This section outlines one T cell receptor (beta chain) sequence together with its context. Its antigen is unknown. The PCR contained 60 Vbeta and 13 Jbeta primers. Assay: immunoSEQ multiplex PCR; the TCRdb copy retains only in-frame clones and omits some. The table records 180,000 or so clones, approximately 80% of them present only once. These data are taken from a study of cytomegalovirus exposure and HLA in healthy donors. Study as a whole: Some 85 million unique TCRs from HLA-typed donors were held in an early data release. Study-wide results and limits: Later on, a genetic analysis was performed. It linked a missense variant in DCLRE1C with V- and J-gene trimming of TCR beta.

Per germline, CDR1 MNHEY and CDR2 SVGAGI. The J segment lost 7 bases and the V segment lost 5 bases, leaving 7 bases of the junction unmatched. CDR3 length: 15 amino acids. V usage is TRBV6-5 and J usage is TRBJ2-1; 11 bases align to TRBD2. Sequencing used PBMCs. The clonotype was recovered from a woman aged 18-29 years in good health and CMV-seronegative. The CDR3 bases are TGTGCCAGCAGTCAACTAGCGGGAGTTAGGAATGAGCAGTTCTTC. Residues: CASSQLAGVRNEQFF.